The present entry profiles one T cell receptor beta chain with its context. This clonotype was detected only a few times. Its antigen has not been determined. No much larger clone is present one base from it, and per-base qualities are unavailable. For repertoire sequencing, TCR beta CDR3 regions were amplified from RNA transcripts. The first round was an RT-PCR using HTBI primers with the Qiagen OneStep RT-PCR kit, and this first round was followed by a second-round multiplex PCR, then size selection and purification. Libraries were sequenced paired-end with 100 bp reads on an Illumina HiSeq2000. The original methods were these. Reads were processed with SOAPnuke, discarding reads with adapters, uncalled bases, mean Phred below 15, or no exact constant-primer or identifier match. COPE v1.2.5 was used to merge the high-quality paired reads. Each unique nucleotide sequence was treated as a clonotype, and MiTCR v1.1 was used to align the clonotypes to the IMGT TRB V, D and J references. The analysis was limited to V-J combinations with a frequency above 0.0001, which together covered 99.2% of the repertoires. For each V-J combination, a TCR clonal expansion and chaos score was defined as F50 clonal expansion divided by the chaos observed in the TCRdist matrix. Welch's t-statistics and random forest were used to reduce features to approximately 13 V-J combinations, which were fed into a naive Bayes classifier. The similarity between thyroid and blood repertoires was quantified using the Morisita-Horn index. TCRdb handled the public reads itself, with Q25 trimming in fastp and clone calling in MiXCR, and kept productive beta chains. For every CDR3 protein sequence, its rows merge into one entry that carries the most common genes and DNA. Clone size and V and J calls follow TCRdb, not the original study. This sample holds roughly 400,000 distinct CDR3 sequences; about 17% were observed only once. Of the sample, roughly 1.6% falls within the top ten clones.

This specimen belongs to a study of Graves' ophthalmopathy and Graves' hyperthyroidism (dated by TCRdb to between 2017 and 2018). Some background on the complete study: Peripheral blood samples were taken at the time of initial diagnosis, before any treatment was given. To tell Graves' ophthalmopathy apart from Graves' hyperthyroidism, and to predict which patients would progress to ophthalmopathy, the study relied on TCR beta repertoire signatures. To explore V-J signatures that distinguish ophthalmopathy from hyperthyroidism, a discovery set of 100 patients was enrolled, made up of around 44 with ophthalmopathy and some 60 with stable hyperthyroidism. In total, 135 blood samples were TCR-sequenced: 43 ophthalmopathy, roughly 80 hyperthyroidism and some 17 hyperthyroidism-to-ophthalmopathy patients. The 85 to 100 discovery patients were divided at random into training and test sets in a 7:3 ratio. After sampling, hyperthyroidism patients received methimazole starting at 30 mg daily, and ophthalmopathy patients received high-dose intravenous methylprednisolone. In about six hyperthyroidism patients, T-cell repertoires of thyroid tissue and blood were compared. For independent validation, a separate cohort was made up of roughly 19 hyperthyroidism patients plus 17 patients who later progressed from hyperthyroidism to ophthalmopathy.

From the cysteine up to the phenylalanine, the CDR3 has a length of 17 residues. This entry keeps only the CDR3 DNA: 51 bases, framed from base 1. From the germline V gene (reference sequence), CDR1 is MNHEY and CDR2 is SMNVEV. The germline V end is reduced by 7 bases and the J end by 4 bases; junction bases left unmatched: 13. Findings and caveats that apply to the study as a whole: Ophthalmopathy was separated from stable hyperthyroidism by the 13-signature model with just under 90% sensitivity and roughly 83% specificity in cross-validation and with 80%/75% in the test set. Most of the expanded thyroid clonotypes with a frequency above 0.001 were also detected in blood, and it was suggested that the thyroid immune response may be reflected by blood repertoires. In validation, the model predicted ophthalmopathy progression with about 71% sensitivity and 72.22% specificity; approximately 12 predicted patients were CT-confirmed with GO in a median of approximately 6.5 months. Sample size was not statistically predetermined, and group allocation was not concealed from the investigators.

Ophthalmopathy patients had moderately to severely active disease, Clinical Activity Score of at least 3, NOSPECS grade of at least 4, and disease duration under 3 months. Patients with other autoimmune diseases, uncontrolled infections, pregnancy or lactation were excluded. Clinical symptoms, serum thyroxine, TRAb, thyroid ultrasound and orbital computed tomography were used for diagnosis. Ficoll-Paque density gradient centrifugation was used to isolate PBMCs from around 9.1 ml of fresh peripheral blood. Trizol reagent was used to extract the total RNA, and its quality was then checked on an Agilent 2100 Bioanalyzer.

Sequencing input: peripheral blood. Recombination connected TRBV27 to TRBJ1-6, and TRBD1 aligns with 7 junction nucleotides. This receptor was obtained from a woman under 30 with Graves' ophthalmopathy. Donor details come from another sample of the same person, matched by shared clones. The encoded CDR3 is CASTLTTGRGYNSPLHF. In nucleotides, the sequence is TGTGCCAGCACTCTAACGACAGGGAGAGGTTATAATTCACCCCTCCACTTT.